Following are 15 T cell receptor beta chains from one sample sequenced in a study of radiotherapy plus CTLA-4 blockade in lung cancer. TCRdb's table, derived via immunoSEQ multiplex PCR, lists solely in-frame clones and lacks some. The sample holds 40,000 to 50,000 clones, around 75% seen once. Source: peripheral blood, taken from a patient treated with radiotherapy plus ipilimumab. The receptor source for this set is a human donor with non-small cell lung cancer who had stable disease on radiotherapy plus ipilimumab.

As for this clone: Other nucleotide sequences in the sample specify the same CDR3. The chain has TRBV2 and TRBJ1-1, with 8 bases fitting TRBD1. The CDR3 runs 13 residues. J lost 1 base, V lost 6 bases, and 1 base had no gene match. In germline, CDR1 is SNHLY, CDR2 FYNNEI. CDR3 in amino acids: CASRGQGNTEAFF. The CDR3, as DNA: TGTGCCAGCAGAGGACAGGGGAACACTGAAGCTTTCTTT. Combining the CDR3 with reference TRBV2 and TRBJ1-1 gives the whole variable domain EPEVTQTPSHQVTQMGQEVILRCVPISNHLYFYWYRQILGQKVEFLVSFYNNEISEKSEIFDDQFSVERPDGSNFTLKIRSTKLEDSAMYFCASRGQGNTEAFFGQGTRLTVV.

This chain links TRBV10-2 with TRBJ1-1; 7 bases agree with TRBD1. Germline V gene data show CDR1 as WSHSY and CDR2 as SAAADI. Germline trimming cut 6 bases from V and 3 bases from J; bases unmatched to any gene: 7. The CDR3 is 14 residues long. CDR3 sequence reads: CASRETGKDTEAFF. The DNA of the CDR3 is TGCGCCAGCAGAGAGACAGGGAAGGACACTGAAGCTTTCTTT.

The chain is built from TRBV7-9 and TRBJ2-2; TRBD1 matches at 9 bases. CDR3 length: 14 amino acids. Germline values: CDR1 SEHNR, CDR2 FQNEAQ (reference sequence). The V and J ends lost 6 bases and 5 bases, in that order; junction bases with no gene match: 4. The chain's CDR3 is CASRRGQGTGELFF. CDR3 DNA sequence: TGTGCCAGCAGGAGGGGACAGGGTACCGGGGAGCTGTTTTTT.

The chain employs TRBV6-5 and TRBJ2-7; tentative D call: TRBD1 (5 bases). From germline, CDR1 is MNHEY and CDR2 SVGAGI. V lost 2 bases and J 4 bases, leaving 12 bases between the germline ends. The CDR3 covers 14 residues. The CDR3 nucleotides read TGTGCCAGCAGTTACCGGGCAGGGTGGTACGAGCAGTACTTC. Encoded protein: CASSYRAGWYEQYF.

The CDR3 region is CASSSPTGVVGNTIYF. As DNA, the CDR3 is TGTGCCAGCAGCTCTCCGACAGGGGTGGTTGGAAACACCATATATTTT. The gene calls are TRBV7-8 and TRBJ1-3, with TRBD1 identical over 8 bases. The CDR3 has 16 amino acids. The junction had 8 bases not matched to a gene; V was cut back by 4 bases and J by 3 bases. Germline assignment: CDR1 SGHVS and CDR2 FQNEAQ. The whole variable domain, remainder taken from reference TRBV7-8 and TRBJ1-3, is GAGVSQSPRYKVAKRGQDVALRCDPISGHVSLFWYQQALGQGPEFLTYFQNEAQLDKSGLPSDRFFAERPEGSVSTLKIQRTQQEDSAVYLCASSSPTGVVGNTIYFGEGSWLTVV.

The chain joins TRBV29-1 to TRBJ2-5, with unresolved D. The CDR3 consists of 12 residues. V lost 4 bases and J lost 2, with 8 bases in between. From germline, CDR1 is SQVTM and CDR2 ANQGSEA. CDR3 amino acids: CSVVERQETQYF. Written as DNA, the CDR3 is TGCAGCGTTGTAGAGCGACAAGAGACCCAGTACTTC.

This clone was detected only a few times. CDR3 region: CASSERTGRAPHYF. The CDR3 region has the DNA TGTGCCAGCAGTGAACGGACAGGGCGTGCCCCACACTACTTC. The chain employs TRBV2 and TRBJ2-5, with TRBD1 matching over 8 bases. Germline-derived CDR1 and CDR2 are SNHLY and FYNNEI. The junction had 13 bases not matched to a gene; V was cut back by 2 bases and J by 14 bases. The CDR3 extends over 14 amino acids.

This rearrangement joins TRBV18 to TRBJ2-5, with D perhaps TRBD2 (5 bases). This CDR3 is built from 13 residues. The germline CDR1 and CDR2 sequences are KGHSH and LQKENI. Trimming pared 3 bases from V and 5 bases from J, leaving 10 bases between. The CDR3 coding sequence is TGTGCCAGCTCACCGCACACGGGGGAGACCCAGTACTTC. Its protein product is CASSPHTGETQYF.

The chain employs TRBV7-9 and TRBJ1-2; the D is unclear. V dropped 1 base and J dropped 8 bases, with 11 bases sitting between them. Germline V CDR1 and CDR2: SEHNR, FQNEAQ (reference sequence). CDR3 size: 13 residues. CDR3 sequence (DNA): TGTGCCAGCAGCTTAGATACGGCGGGCGGCTACACCTTC. Protein sequence: CASSLDTAGGYTF.

The chain employs TRBV15 and TRBJ2-3, with TRBD2 as a possible D gene (5 bases). V was shortened by 2 bases and J by 4 bases, with 13 bases between the two germline ends. The CDR3 is 15 residues long. The germline CDR1 and CDR2 sequences are LNHNV and YYDKDF (reference sequence). CDR3 DNA: TGTGCCACCAGCAGACGGGGTTTCGAGTCAGATACGCAGTATTTT. Translating it yields CATSRRGFESDTQYF.

The rearrangement uses TRBV18 and TRBJ1-2; D may be TRBD1 (5 bases). This CDR3 has 12 amino acids. Germline lookup yields CDR1 KGHSH and CDR2 LQKENI. V lost 6 bases and J lost 7, with 12 bases in between. In DNA, the CDR3 is TGTGCCAGCTCCGCTGGGGGAGGTGGCTACACCTTC. As protein: CASSAGGGGYTF.

This clone showed up just once. This rearrangement joins TRBV5-5 to TRBJ1-1; the D gene is possibly TRBD1 (5 bases). Trimming cost V 0 bases and J 1 base, with 13 bases left between them. The germline V gene encodes CDR1 SGHKS and CDR2 YYEKEE (reference sequence). This CDR3 has 16 residues. CDR3 in amino acids: CASSLDGWGENTEAFF. Here the CDR3 DNA reads TGTGCCAGCAGCTTGGACGGTTGGGGGGAGAACACTGAAGCTTTCTTT.

The chain carries TRBV7-2 and TRBJ1-2; 9 positions match TRBD1. The CDR3 contains 17 residues. The V segment lost 4 bases and the J segment 1 base; nucleotides outside the gene matches: 10. Germline V gives CDR1 SGHTA, CDR2 FQGNSA. CDR3 coding DNA: TGTGCCAGCAGCTCACAGGGGGCGGACCGTGTTAACTATGGCTACACCTTC. Protein product: CASSSQGADRVNYGYTF.

The chain uses TRBV5-5 and TRBJ1-4; perhaps TRBD1 as D (5 bases). The CDR3 contains 16 residues. The ends were cut back, 4 bases at V and 7 bases at J, with 20 bases in the middle. Germline CDR1 and CDR2: SGHKS and YYEKEE (reference sequence). The CDR3 here is CASSRGEGGGPEKLFF. CDR3 DNA: TGTGCCAGCAGCCGAGGGGAGGGAGGAGGGCCTGAAAAACTGTTTTTT.

This clone was seen only a few times. V usage is TRBV2 and J usage is TRBJ2-2; 7 bases line up with TRBD2. The ends lost 11 bases at V and 7 bases at J; junction bases unmatched: 10. There are 13 residues in the CDR3. Germline V gives CDR1 SNHLY, CDR2 FYNNEI. The DNA for the CDR3 is TGTGCCTCAAGGGGAGGGTACGGCGGGGAGCTGTTTTTT. This gives the protein CASRGGYGGELFF. The full variable domain, in which reference TRBV2 and TRBJ2-2 provide the parts outside the CDR3, is EPEVTQTPSHQVTQMGQEVILRCVPISNHLYFYWYRQILGQKVEFLVSFYNNEISEKSEIFDDQFSVERPDGSNFTLKIRSTKLEDSAMYFCASRGGYGGELFFGEGSRLTVL.